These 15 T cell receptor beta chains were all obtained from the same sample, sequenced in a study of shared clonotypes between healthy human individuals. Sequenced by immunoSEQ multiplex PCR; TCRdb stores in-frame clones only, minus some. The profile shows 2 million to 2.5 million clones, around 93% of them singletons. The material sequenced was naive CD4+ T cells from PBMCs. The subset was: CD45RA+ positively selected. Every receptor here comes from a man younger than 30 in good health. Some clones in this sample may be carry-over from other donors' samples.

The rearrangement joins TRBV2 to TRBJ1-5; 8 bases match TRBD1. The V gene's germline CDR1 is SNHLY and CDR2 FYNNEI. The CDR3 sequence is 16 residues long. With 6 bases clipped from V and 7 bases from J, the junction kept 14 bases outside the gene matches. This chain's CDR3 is CASRLTLDRGSQPQHF. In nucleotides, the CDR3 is TGTGCCAGCAGGTTAACCCTAGACAGGGGAAGCCAGCCCCAGCATTTT.

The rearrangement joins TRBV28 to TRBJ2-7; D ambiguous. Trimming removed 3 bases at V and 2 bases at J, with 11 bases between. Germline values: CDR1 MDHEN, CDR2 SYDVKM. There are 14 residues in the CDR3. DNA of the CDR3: TGTGCCAGCAGTTTTAGGGTTCCTCCCTACGAGCAGTACTTC. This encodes CASSFRVPPYEQYF.

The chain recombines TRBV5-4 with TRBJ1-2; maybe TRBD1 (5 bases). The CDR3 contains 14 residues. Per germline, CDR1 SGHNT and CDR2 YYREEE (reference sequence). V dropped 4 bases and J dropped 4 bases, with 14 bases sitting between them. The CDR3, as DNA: TGTGCCAGCAGCCCTGACCGGGACCTCTATGGCTACACCTTC. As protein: CASSPDRDLYGYTF. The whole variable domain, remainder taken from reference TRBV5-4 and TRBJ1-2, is ETGVTQSPTHLIKTRGQQVTLRCSSQSGHNTVSWYQQALGQGPQFIFQYYREEENGRGNFPPRFSGLQFPNYSSELNVNALELDDSALYLCASSPDRDLYGYTFGSGTRLTVV.

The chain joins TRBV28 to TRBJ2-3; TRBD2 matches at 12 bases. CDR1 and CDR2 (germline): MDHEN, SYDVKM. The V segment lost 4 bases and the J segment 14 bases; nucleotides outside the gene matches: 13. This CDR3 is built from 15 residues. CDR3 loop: CASSSPNLAGGLWYF. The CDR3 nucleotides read TGTGCCAGCAGTTCTCCAAACCTAGCGGGAGGGCTGTGGTATTTT.

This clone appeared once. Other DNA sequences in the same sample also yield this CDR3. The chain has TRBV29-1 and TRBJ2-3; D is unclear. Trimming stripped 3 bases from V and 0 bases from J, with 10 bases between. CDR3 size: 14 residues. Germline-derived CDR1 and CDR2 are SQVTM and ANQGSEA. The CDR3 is CSVEVSASTDTQYF. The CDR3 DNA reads TGCAGCGTTGAGGTTTCAGCTAGCACAGATACGCAGTATTTT.

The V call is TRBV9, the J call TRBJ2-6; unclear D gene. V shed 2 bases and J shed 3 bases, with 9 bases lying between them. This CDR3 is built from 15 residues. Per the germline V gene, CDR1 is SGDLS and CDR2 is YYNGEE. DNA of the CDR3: TGTGCCAGCAGCGTGAGTTCGGGTGGGGCCAACGTCCTGACTTTC. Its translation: CASSVSSGGANVLTF.

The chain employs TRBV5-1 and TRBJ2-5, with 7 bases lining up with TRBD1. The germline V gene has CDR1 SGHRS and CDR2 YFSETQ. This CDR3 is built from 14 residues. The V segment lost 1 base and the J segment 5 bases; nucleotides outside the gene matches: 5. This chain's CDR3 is CASSLKGQVETQYF. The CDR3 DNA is TGCGCCAGCAGCTTGAAAGGACAGGTTGAGACCCAGTACTTC.

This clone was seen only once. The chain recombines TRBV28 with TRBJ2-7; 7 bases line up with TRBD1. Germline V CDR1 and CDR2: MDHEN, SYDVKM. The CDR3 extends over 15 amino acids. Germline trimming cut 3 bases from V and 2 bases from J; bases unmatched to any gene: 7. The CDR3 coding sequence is TGTGCCAGCAGTTTTGGCACAGGGGACCCCTACGAGCAGTACTTC. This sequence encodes CASSFGTGDPYEQYF.

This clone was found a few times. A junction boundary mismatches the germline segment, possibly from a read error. Here the CDR3 reads CASSKYSGARPMNTEAFF. Written as DNA, the CDR3 is TGTGCCAGCAGTAAATACTCAGGGGCACGGCCGATGAACACTGAAGCTTTCTTT. This chain uses TRBV25-1 with TRBJ1-1; TRBD1 is a possible D gene (6 bases). The CDR3 extends over 18 amino acids. CDR1 and CDR2 (germline): MGHDK, SYGVNS.

CDR3 nucleotides: TGTGCCAGCACGGGGCAGGGGGGCTATGGCTACACCTTC. This gives the protein CASTGQGGYGYTF. This chain connects TRBV6-1 to TRBJ1-2, with 7 bases identical to TRBD1. The CDR3 length is 13 residues. Germline loops: CDR1 MNHNS, CDR2 SASEGT. V lost 7 bases, J lost 4 bases, and 6 bases stayed unmatched.

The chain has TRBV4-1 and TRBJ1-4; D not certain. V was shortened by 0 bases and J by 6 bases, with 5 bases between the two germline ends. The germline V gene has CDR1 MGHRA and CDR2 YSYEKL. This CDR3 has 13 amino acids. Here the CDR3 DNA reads TGCGCCAGCAGCCAAGAACGGGATGAAAAACTGTTTTTT. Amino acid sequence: CASSQERDEKLFF.

The CDR3 protein is CASSFPQGRYEQYF. The CDR3 DNA sequence: TGTGCCAGCAGTTTCCCCCAGGGTCGGTACGAGCAGTACTTC. The chain uses TRBV28 and TRBJ2-7, with D maybe TRBD1 (5 bases). Between the trimmed V and J ends, which lost 3 bases and 4 bases, there was a span of 13 bases. CDR1 and CDR2 from the germline V gene are MDHEN and SYDVKM. The CDR3 contains 14 residues.

CDR3 amino acids: CASSLVGDEKLFF. CDR3 DNA sequence: TGTGCCAGCAGCTTGGTAGGGGATGAAAAACTGTTTTTT. V and J are TRBV5-6 and TRBJ1-4, with D perhaps TRBD1 (5 bases). Deletions cut 0 bases from V and 6 bases from J, with 6 bases between. Germline CDR1 reads SGHDT; CDR2 reads YYEEEE. The CDR3 loop spans 13 amino acids. Combining the CDR3 with reference TRBV5-6 and TRBJ1-4 gives the whole variable domain DAGVTQSPTHLIKTRGQQVTLRCSPKSGHDTVSWYQQALGQGPQFIFQYYEEEERQRGNFPDRFSGHQFPNYSSELNVNALLLGDSALYLCASSLVGDEKLFFGSGTQLSVL.

DNA for the CDR3: TGTGCCAGCAGTTCAGGGACTAGCGGGAGACCCTCCTACAATGAGCAGTTCTTC. This encodes CASSSGTSGRPSYNEQFF. The chain links TRBV27 to TRBJ2-1; the match to TRBD2 covers 14 bases. J gave up 0 bases and V 4 bases, and 5 bases lay outside the gene matches. The CDR3 has 18 residues. CDR1 MNHEY and CDR2 SMNVEV come from the germline V gene (reference sequence).

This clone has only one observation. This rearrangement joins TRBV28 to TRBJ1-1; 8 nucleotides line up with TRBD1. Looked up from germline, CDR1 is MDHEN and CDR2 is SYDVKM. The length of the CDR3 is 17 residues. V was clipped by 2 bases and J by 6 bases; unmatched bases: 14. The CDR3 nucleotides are TGTGCCAGCAGTTTAAATCTCGGGACAGGCCATGACGCTGAAGCTTTCTTT. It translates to CASSLNLGTGHDAEAFF. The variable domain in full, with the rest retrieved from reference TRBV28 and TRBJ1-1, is DVKVTQSSRYLVKRTGEKVFLECVQDMDHENMFWYRQDPGLGLRLIYFSYDVKMKEKGDIPEGYSVSREKKERFSLILESASTNQTSMYLCASSLNLGTGHDAEAFFGQGTRLTVV.